These 5 T cell receptor beta chains came from one sample sequenced in a study of OX40 agonist ivuxolimab in advanced cancers. Profiling relied on immunoSEQ multiplex PCR, and the TCRdb table lists in-frame clones only, not all of them. Of 45,000 to 65,000 clones detected, over 75% appear once; the ten largest clones hold approximately 11%. The starting material was CD4+ or CD8+ T cells sorted from blood, obtained in a trial of the OX40 agonist ivuxolimab. These receptors were collected from an adult with an advanced solid tumor such as melanoma, head and neck, liver or kidney cancer.

This chain joins TRBV5-1 and TRBJ2-3; no clear D gene. V gave up 0 bases and J gave up 1 base, with 9 bases separating them. Germline CDR1 SGHRS, CDR2 YFSETQ. The length of the CDR3 is 15 residues. CDR3 loop: CASSLEYPGTDTQYF. In DNA, the CDR3 is TGCGCCAGCAGCTTGGAATACCCCGGCACAGATACGCAGTATTTT.

The CDR3 here is CASSPGEIAGQETQYF. As DNA, the CDR3 is TGTGCCAGCAGCCCGGGTGAGATAGCGGGGCAAGAGACCCAGTACTTC. The V call is TRBV7-3, the J call TRBJ2-5, with TRBD2 identical over 8 bases. Germline assignment: CDR1 SGHTA and CDR2 FQGTGA. CDR3 length: 16 amino acids. Trimming took 5 bases from V and 2 from J; bases not matched to a gene: 10.

This clone was seen a few times. The chain is built from TRBV5-6 and TRBJ2-5; D is perhaps TRBD2 (6 bases). This CDR3 region has 14 residues. CDR1 is SGHDT and CDR2 is YYEEEE in the germline V gene. The V end was cut by 2 bases, the J end by 3 bases, with 11 bases between. The CDR3: CASSFGGPKETQYF. The CDR3 coding sequence is TGTGCCAGCAGCTTCGGGGGTCCAAAAGAGACCCAGTACTTC.

J is TRBJ2-3 and V is TRBV11-2; D remains unclear. The CDR3 has 13 amino acids. V was trimmed by 3 bases and J by 4 bases, leaving 8 bases between them. CDR1 is SGHAT and CDR2 is FQNNGV in the germline V gene. The CDR3 spells CASSFQQADTQYF. CDR3 nucleotide sequence: TGTGCCAGCAGCTTCCAGCAAGCAGATACGCAGTATTTT.

The chain employs TRBV7-9 and TRBJ2-1; TRBD2 agrees at 12 bases. CDR1 and CDR2 from the germline V gene are SEHNR and FQNEAQ (reference sequence). The trim removed 5 bases at V and 7 bases at J, leaving 9 bases unmatched. CDR3 length equals 16 residues. The CDR3 DNA is TGTGCCAGCAGCCCCGCCGACGGGACTAGCGGGAATGAGCAGTTCTTC. Translation gives CASSPADGTSGNEQFF.